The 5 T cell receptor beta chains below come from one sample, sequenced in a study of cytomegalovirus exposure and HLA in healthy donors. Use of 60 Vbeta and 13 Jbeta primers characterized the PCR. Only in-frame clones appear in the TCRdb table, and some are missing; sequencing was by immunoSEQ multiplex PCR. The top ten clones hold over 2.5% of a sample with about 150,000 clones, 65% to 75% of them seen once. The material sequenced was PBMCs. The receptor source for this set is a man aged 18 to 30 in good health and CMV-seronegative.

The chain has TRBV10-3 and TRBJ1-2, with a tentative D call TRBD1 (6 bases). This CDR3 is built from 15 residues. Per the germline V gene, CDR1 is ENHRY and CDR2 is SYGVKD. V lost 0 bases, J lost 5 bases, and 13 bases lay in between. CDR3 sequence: CAISESATGPYGYTF. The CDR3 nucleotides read TGTGCCATCAGTGAGTCTGCGACAGGTCCTTATGGCTACACCTTC.

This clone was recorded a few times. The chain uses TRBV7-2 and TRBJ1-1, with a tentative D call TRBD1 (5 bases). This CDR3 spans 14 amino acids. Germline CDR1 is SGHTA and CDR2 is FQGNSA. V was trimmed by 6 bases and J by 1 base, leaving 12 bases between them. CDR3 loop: CASRLGRANTEAFF. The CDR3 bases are TGTGCCAGCAGACTGGGCAGGGCGAACACTGAAGCTTTCTTT. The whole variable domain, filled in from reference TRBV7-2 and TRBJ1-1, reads GAGVSQSPSNKVTEKGKDVELRCDPISGHTALYWYRQSLGQGLEFLIYFQGNSAPDKSGLPSDRFSAERTGGSVSTLTIQRTQQEDSAVYLCASRLGRANTEAFFGQGTRLTVV.

CDR3 nucleotide sequence: TGCGCCAGCAGCTTGGCTGAATATCGGGGGGGCCTGCAGTATTTT. Translating it yields CASSLAEYRGGLQYF. The chain combines TRBV5-1 with TRBJ2-3; 8 bases map to TRBD2. In germline, CDR1 is SGHRS, CDR2 YFSETQ. V shed 0 bases, J shed 11 bases, and the junction held 11 bases outside the gene matches. The CDR3 spans 15 residues.

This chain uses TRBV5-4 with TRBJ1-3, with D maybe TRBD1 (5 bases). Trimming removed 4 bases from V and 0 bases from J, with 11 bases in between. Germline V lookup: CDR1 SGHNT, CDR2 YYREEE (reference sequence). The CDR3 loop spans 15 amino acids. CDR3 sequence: CASSLDSLSGNTIYF. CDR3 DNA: TGTGCCAGCAGCCTCGACAGTCTCTCTGGAAACACCATATATTTT.

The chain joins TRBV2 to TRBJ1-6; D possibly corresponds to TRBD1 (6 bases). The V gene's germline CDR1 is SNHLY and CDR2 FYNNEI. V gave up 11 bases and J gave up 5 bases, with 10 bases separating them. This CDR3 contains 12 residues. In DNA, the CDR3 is TGTGCCGGCAACAGGGATAATTCACCCCTCCACTTT. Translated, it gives CAGNRDNSPLHF.